The rows below give T cell receptor beta chains drawn from one sample of a study of radiotherapy plus CTLA-4 blockade in lung cancer. Clones were sequenced by immunoSEQ multiplex PCR, and TCRdb holds only the in-frame ones, with some missing. The table has approximately 47,000 clones, around 83% seen once; the top ten hold roughly 3.3%. This specimen was peripheral blood, taken from a patient treated with radiotherapy plus ipilimumab. These receptors were taken from a human donor with non-small cell lung cancer who had stable disease on radiotherapy plus ipilimumab. Both conserved end residues are part of each CDR3. Fields, in order: clone size, D gene, J gene, V gene, CDR3 DNA, CDR3 protein. The D gene is left open where the match is weak. For some rows the clone size is stated as once, few or many, or as a class when expanded; others skip it.

.	TRBD2	TRBJ2-5	TRBV30	TGTGCCTGGAGTGTAAGGGGACTAGCGGGAATGGAGACCCAGTACTTC	CAWSVRGLAGMETQYF
.	TRBD2	TRBJ2-7	TRBV28	TGTGCCAGCAGTCCCCGGACTAGCGGGATTACCTACGAGCAGTACTTC	CASSPRTSGITYEQYF
.	.	TRBJ1-2	TRBV4-1	TGCGCCAGCAGCCAAGCATCAGGGGATCACTATGGCTACACCTTC	CASSQASGDHYGYTF
.	.	TRBJ2-1	TRBV9	TGTGCCAGCAGCGTATCGCCTGAGGGGGGGCGGGAGCAGTTCTTC	CASSVSPEGGREQFF
.	TRBD1	TRBJ2-5	TRBV28	TGTGCCAGCAGTCCCCGGACAGGGTATGGCGGAGAGACCCAGTACTTC	CASSPRTGYGGETQYF
.	.	TRBJ1-4	TRBV2	TGTGCCAGCATTCAGGTCGGGGGAAATAATGAAAAACTGTTTTTT	CASIQVGGNNEKLFF
.	.	TRBJ1-1	TRBV7-6	TGTGCCAGCAGCGCCCAGGGGAACACTGAAGCTTTCTTT	CASSAQGNTEAFF
few	.	TRBJ1-1	TRBV28	TGTGCCAGCAGTGCCCCAGGGGACACTGAAGCTTTCTTT	CASSAPGDTEAFF
.	.	TRBJ1-5	TRBV28	TGTGCCAGCAGTCCTCCCTCGGGACACCTCAATCAGCCCCAGCATTTT	CASSPPSGHLNQPQHF
.	TRBD1	TRBJ1-5	TRBV6-5	TGTGCCAGCAGTTTCAGGGGGGCGCATCAGCCCCAGCATTTT	CASSFRGAHQPQHF
.	TRBD2	TRBJ2-3	TRBV9	TGTGCCAGCAGCGTAGTGTTAGCGGGGGGCCTAGATACGCAGTATTTT	CASSVVLAGGLDTQYF
.	.	TRBJ2-5	TRBV18	TGTGCCAGCTCACCACCAGGGGCGGCGGAGACCCAGTACTTC	CASSPPGAAETQYF
few	TRBD2	TRBJ2-7	TRBV13	TGTGCCAGCAGCAAAGAGCGGGATACCTACGAGCAGTACTTC	CASSKERDTYEQYF
once	TRBD2	TRBJ2-5	TRBV4-1	TGCGCCAGCAGCCCTTCAGCGGGAGCGGGTCCAAGGGCCCAGTACTTC	CASSPSAGAGPRAQYF
.	.	TRBJ2-1	TRBV27	TGTGCCAGCAGTTTACTAGGACTTGTCCGTCAAAGCTCCTACAATGAGCAGTTCTTC	CASSLLGLVRQSSYNEQFF
.	.	TRBJ2-7	TRBV19	TGTGCCAGTAGCCTACAGGGGAGGAGGGAGCAGTACTTC	CASSLQGRREQYF
.	.	TRBJ1-2	TRBV6-4	TGTGCCAGCAGTGAAGGGGGGGGCTATGGCTACACCTTC	CASSEGGGYGYTF
.	.	TRBJ2-7	TRBV27	TGTGCCAGCAGTTTATCCGCTGGGGGGAGGAAAGGGTCCTACGAGCAGTACTTC	CASSLSAGGRKGSYEQYF
.	TRBD1	TRBJ2-7	TRBV28	TGTGCCAGCAGCCGGAGACAGGGGGCCTCCTACGAGCAGTACTTC	CASSRRQGASYEQYF
few	.	TRBJ2-3	TRBV7-2	TGTGCCAGCAGCCCGGGGAATCGGGGCACAGATACGCAGTATTTT	CASSPGNRGTDTQYF
.	TRBD1	TRBJ1-5	TRBV2	TGTGCCAGCAATGTGGGTGACAGGGGGTTTCAGCCCCAGCATTTT	CASNVGDRGFQPQHF
.	TRBD1	TRBJ2-7	TRBV27	TGTGCCAGCAGTCCTACCCGGGACAGGGTTATTCGGCAGTACTTC	CASSPTRDRVIRQYF
.	TRBD2	TRBJ2-4	TRBV28	TGTGCCAGCAGTTCTCCACTAGCGGGAGGCTCCTTAGCCAAAAACATTCAGTACTTC	CASSSPLAGGSLAKNIQYF
.	.	TRBJ1-2	TRBV5-4	TGTGCCAGCAGTTCCCCCTTGGAGACCACTAACTATGGCTACACCTTC	CASSSPLETTNYGYTF
.	TRBD1	TRBJ1-5	TRBV9	TGTGCCAGCAGCGTAGAGGGACAGGGGAATCAGCCCCAGCATTTT	CASSVEGQGNQPQHF
.	.	TRBJ1-1	TRBV28	TGTGCCAGCAGTTTACCCCTGATTCGAGGAGCTTTCTTT	CASSLPLIRGAFF
.	.	TRBJ1-3	TRBV9	TGTGCCAGCAGCGTAGGGGGGGACCTCTCTGGAAACACCATATATTTT	CASSVGGDLSGNTIYF
.	.	TRBJ2-7	TRBV7-9	TGTGCCAGCAGCCTAAGCCTGGGAGACCGGTACTTC	CASSLSLGDRYF
.	TRBD2	TRBJ2-5	TRBV11-2	TGTGCCAGCAGCTCAGAGACTAGCGGGAGGCGGAAAGAGACCCAGTACTTC	CASSSETSGRRKETQYF
once	TRBD2	TRBJ2-5	TRBV7-2	TGTGCCAGCAGCTTAGTGGCTAGCGGAAAAGAGACCCAGTACTTC	CASSLVASGKETQYF
.	TRBD1	TRBJ2-7	TRBV7-2	TGTGCCAGCAGCCCCGACAGGGCCTACGAGCAGTACTTC	CASSPDRAYEQYF
few	.	TRBJ2-1	TRBV7-2	TGTGCCAGCAGCTCCTCCTATGAGCAGTTCTTC	CASSSSYEQFF
.	.	TRBJ2-3	TRBV30	TGTGCCTGGAGTGTAGGGGGTACAGTTATTTTT	CAWSVGGTVIF
few	TRBD2	TRBJ2-1	TRBV11-2	TGTGCCAGCAGCTTAGGTAGCGGGTCAGGAGGGTCCTACAATGAGCAGTTCTTC	CASSLGSGSGGSYNEQFF
.	TRBD1	TRBJ2-4	TRBV2	TGTGCCAGCAGTCGGGGGACAGGAGCCAAAAACATTCAGTACTTC	CASSRGTGAKNIQYF
.	TRBD2	TRBJ2-1	TRBV7-6	TGTGCCAGCAGCTTAGCTAGCGGGAGGGCCGGGGGTGAGCAGTTCTTC	CASSLASGRAGGEQFF
few	TRBD2	TRBJ2-5	TRBV7-2	TGTGCCAGCAGCGCCCGACTAGCGGGAGATGGGACCCAGTACTTC	CASSARLAGDGTQYF
.	.	TRBJ1-2	TRBV4-1	TGCGCCAGCAGCCGGGGGGAAGAGAGCTATGGCTACACCTTC	CASSRGEESYGYTF
.	TRBD1	TRBJ2-3	TRBV7-6	TGTGCCAGCAGCTCCTCCAGGGGGACGCAGTATTTT	CASSSSRGTQYF
medium-sized	TRBD1	TRBJ2-7	TRBV6-5	TGTGCCAGCAGTTACTTACAGGGGGCCAGCGAGCAGTACTTC	CASSYLQGASEQYF
.	.	TRBJ1-2	TRBV27	TGTGCCAGCAGCCCCAGGGGTTCGTGGGGCTACACCTTC	CASSPRGSWGYTF
.	TRBD2	TRBJ2-5	TRBV13	TGTGCCAGCAGCTCTTTCCCGGGCGGGAGGGCCAAAGAGACCCAGTACTTC	CASSSFPGGRAKETQYF
.	TRBD2	TRBJ2-1	TRBV5-1	TGCGCCAGCAGCCTGGAAGCGGGAGTCTTCTACAATGAGCAGTTCTTC	CASSLEAGVFYNEQFF